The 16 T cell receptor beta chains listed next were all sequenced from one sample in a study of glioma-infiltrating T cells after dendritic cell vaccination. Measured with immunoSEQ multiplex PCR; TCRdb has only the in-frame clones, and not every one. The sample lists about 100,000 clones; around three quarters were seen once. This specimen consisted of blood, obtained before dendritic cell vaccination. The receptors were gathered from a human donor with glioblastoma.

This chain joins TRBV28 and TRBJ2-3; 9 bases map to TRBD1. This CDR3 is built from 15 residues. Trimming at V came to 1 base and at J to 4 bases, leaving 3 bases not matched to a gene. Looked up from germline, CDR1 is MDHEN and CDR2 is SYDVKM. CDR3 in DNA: TGTGCCAGCAGTTTATCCGGGACAGGGTCAGATACGCAGTATTTT. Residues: CASSLSGTGSDTQYF.

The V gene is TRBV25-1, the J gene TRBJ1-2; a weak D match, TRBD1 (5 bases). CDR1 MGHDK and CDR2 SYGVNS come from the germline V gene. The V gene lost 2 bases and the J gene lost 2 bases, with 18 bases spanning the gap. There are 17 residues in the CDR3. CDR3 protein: CASSELGAKGSNYGYTF. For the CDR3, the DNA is TGTGCCAGCAGTGAACTAGGGGCGAAGGGCTCCAACTATGGCTACACCTTC.

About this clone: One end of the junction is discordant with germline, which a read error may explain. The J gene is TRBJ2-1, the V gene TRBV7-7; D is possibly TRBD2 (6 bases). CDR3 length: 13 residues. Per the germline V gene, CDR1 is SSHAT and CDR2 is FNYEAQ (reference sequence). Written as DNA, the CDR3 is TGTGCTAGCAGCTTCATTAGCGGAGGTGAGCAGTTCTTC. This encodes CASSFISGGEQFF.

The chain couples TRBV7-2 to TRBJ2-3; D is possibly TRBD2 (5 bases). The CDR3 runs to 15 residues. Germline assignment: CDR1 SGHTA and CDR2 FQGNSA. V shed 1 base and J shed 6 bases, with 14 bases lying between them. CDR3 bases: TGTGCCAGCAGCTTAGTCGTCAGCGGAGCCGATACGCAGTATTTT. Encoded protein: CASSLVVSGADTQYF.

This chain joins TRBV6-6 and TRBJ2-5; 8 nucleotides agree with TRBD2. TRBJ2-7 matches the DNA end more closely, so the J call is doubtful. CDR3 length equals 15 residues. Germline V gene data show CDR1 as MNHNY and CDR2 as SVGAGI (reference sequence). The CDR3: CADQPKREPGYEQYF. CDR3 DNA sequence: TGTGCCGACCAACCAAAGCGGGAGCCAGGCTACGAGCAGTACTTC.

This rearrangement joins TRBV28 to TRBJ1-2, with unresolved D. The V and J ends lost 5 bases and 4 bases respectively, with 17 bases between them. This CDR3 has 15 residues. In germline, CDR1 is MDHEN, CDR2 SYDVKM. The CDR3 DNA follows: TGTGCCAGCAGTCCCATGGGAGAGGGCCTCTATGGCTACACCTTC. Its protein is CASSPMGEGLYGYTF.

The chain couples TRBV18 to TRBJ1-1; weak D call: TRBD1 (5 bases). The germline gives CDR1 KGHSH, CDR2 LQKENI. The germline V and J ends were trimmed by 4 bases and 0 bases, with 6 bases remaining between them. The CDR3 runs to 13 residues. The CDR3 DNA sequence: TGTGCCAGCTCACAAGGGGTGAACACTGAAGCTTTCTTT. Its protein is CASSQGVNTEAFF.

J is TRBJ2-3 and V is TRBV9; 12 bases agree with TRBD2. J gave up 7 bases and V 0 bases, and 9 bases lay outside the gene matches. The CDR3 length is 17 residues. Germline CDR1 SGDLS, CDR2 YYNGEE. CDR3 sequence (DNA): TGTGCCAGCAGCGTAGACCCTAGCGGGGGGGCCAAAAATACGCAGTATTTT. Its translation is CASSVDPSGGAKNTQYF. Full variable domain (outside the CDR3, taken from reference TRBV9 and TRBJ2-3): DSGVTQTPKHLITATGQRVTLRCSPRSGDLSVYWYQQSLDQGLQFLIQYYNGEERAKGNILERFSAQQFPDLHSELNLSSLELGDSALYFCASSVDPSGGAKNTQYFGPGTRLTVL.

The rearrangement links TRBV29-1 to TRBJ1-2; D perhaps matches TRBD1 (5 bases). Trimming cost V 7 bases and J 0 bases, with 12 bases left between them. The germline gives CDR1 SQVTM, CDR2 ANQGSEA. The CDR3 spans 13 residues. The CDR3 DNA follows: TGCAGCGCCCAGACAGATACTAACTATGGCTACACCTTC. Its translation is CSAQTDTNYGYTF.

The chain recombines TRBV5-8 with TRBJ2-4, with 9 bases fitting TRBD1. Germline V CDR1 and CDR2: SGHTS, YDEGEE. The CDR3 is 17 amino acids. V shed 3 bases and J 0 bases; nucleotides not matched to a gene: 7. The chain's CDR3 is CASSWEQGALAKNIQYF. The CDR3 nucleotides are TGTGCCAGCAGCTGGGAACAGGGGGCTCTAGCCAAAAACATTCAGTACTTC.

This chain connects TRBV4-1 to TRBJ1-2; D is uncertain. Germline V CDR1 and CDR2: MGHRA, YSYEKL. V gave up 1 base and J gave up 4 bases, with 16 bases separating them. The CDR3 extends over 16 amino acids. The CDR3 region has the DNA TGCGCCAGCAGCCAAGCCCACACGGAGACTGTCTATGGCTACACCTTC. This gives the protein CASSQAHTETVYGYTF.

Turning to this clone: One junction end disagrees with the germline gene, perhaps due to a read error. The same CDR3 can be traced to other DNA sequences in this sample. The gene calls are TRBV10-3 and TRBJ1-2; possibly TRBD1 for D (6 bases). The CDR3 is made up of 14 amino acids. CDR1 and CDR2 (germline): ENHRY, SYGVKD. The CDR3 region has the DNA TGTGCCATCCCCGAGGGGGGGCCCAACTACGGCTACACCTTC. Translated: CAIPEGGPNYGYTF.

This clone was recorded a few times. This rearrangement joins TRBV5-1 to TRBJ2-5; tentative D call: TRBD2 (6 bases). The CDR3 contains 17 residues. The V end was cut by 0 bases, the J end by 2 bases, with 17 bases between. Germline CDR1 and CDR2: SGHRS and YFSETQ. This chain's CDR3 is CASSLAGRGASQETQYF. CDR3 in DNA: TGCGCCAGCAGCTTGGCCGGGAGAGGGGCAAGTCAAGAGACCCAGTACTTC.

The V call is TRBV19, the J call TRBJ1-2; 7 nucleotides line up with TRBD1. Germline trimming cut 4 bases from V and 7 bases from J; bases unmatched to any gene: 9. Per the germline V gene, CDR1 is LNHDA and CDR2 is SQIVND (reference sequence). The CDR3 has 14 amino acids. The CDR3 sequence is CASSKLQGKSGYTF. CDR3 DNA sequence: TGTGCCAGTAGTAAACTACAGGGGAAGTCTGGCTACACCTTC.

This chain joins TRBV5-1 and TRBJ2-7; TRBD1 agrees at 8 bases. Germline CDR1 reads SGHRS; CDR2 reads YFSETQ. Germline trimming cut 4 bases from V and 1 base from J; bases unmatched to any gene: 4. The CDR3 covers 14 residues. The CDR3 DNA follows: TGCGCCAGCAGCCCGGGGACAGGATCCTACGAGCAGTACTTC. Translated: CASSPGTGSYEQYF. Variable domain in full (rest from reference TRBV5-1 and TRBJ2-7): KAGVTQTPRYLIKTRGQQVTLSCSPISGHRSVSWYQQTPGQGLQFLFEYFSETQRNKGNFPGRFSGRQFSNSRSEMNVSTLELGDSALYLCASSPGTGSYEQYFGPGTRLTVT.

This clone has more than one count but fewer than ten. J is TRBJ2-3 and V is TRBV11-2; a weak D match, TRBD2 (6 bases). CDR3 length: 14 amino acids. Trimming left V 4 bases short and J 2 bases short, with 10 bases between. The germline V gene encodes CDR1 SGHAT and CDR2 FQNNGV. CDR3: CASSSEGLTDTQYF. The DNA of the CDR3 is TGTGCCAGCAGCTCGGAGGGCCTCACAGATACGCAGTATTTT.